Reported below is one T cell receptor (beta chain). These data belong to a study of blood T cell repertoires in COVID-19. The CDR3 is 13 residues long. Germline lookup yields CDR1 SGDLS and CDR2 YYNGEE. Unmatched junction bases numbered 5, after V lost 4 bases and J lost 10 bases. Clones were sequenced by immunoSEQ multiplex PCR, and TCRdb holds only the in-frame ones, with some missing. The data contain fewer than 250,000 clones, about four fifths of them singletons. The chain employs TRBV9 and TRBJ2-7; 13 bases agree with TRBD2. The sample consisted of PBMCs or T cells enriched from blood (not recorded which). The sequence was collected from a woman aged 40-49 years who had recovered from COVID-19. Here the CDR3 DNA reads TGTGCCAGCAGCACCGGGACTAGCGGGACACAGTACTTC. Translated: CASSTGTSGTQYF.